The entry below gives a single T cell receptor (beta chain) sequence along with its context. Its specificity is not known. Data came from immunoSEQ multiplex PCR; TCRdb stores just in-frame clones and leaves some out. This sample has around 300,000 clones, with around nine tenths found just once. The record originates from a study of cytomegalovirus exposure and HLA in healthy donors. Study-level results: In vitro work confirmed that a few CMV-associated chains recognize CMV antigens.

In germline, CDR1 is KGHSH, CDR2 LQKENI. The CDR3 length is 16 residues. With V trimmed by 1 base and J by 7 bases, 10 bases remained unmatched. The chain carries TRBV18 and TRBJ2-7; TRBD2 matches 10 bases. Sequenced sample: PBMCs. The sequence was collected from a woman under 30 in good health and CMV-seronegative. CDR3 nucleotides: TGTGCCAGCTCACCACTATTCCTAGCGGGGGCCGGGGAGCAGTACTTC. It is translated as CASSPLFLAGAGEQYF. Looking up the rest from reference TRBV18 and TRBJ2-7 gives the full variable domain: NAGVMQNPRHLVRRRGQEARLRCSPMKGHSHVYWYRQLPEEGLKFMVYLQKENIIDESGMPKERFSAEFPKEGPSILRIQQVVRGDSAAYFCASSPLFLAGAGEQYFGPGTRLTVT.